This TCR beta chain was recovered during a study of Graves' ophthalmopathy and Graves' hyperthyroidism. CDR1 and CDR2 from the germline V gene are SGHAT and FQNNGV. J was trimmed by 5 bases and V by 3 bases; bases with no gene match: 5. The CDR3 is made up of 15 amino acids. TCR beta CDR3 regions were amplified from RNA transcripts. RT-PCR in the first round used HTBI primers; a second-round multiplex PCR followed. TCRdb fed the multiplex PCR reads into MiXCR, producing one record per CDR3 protein. This repertoire shows more than 300,000 distinct CDR3 sequences, just over 15% found once; its top ten account for 5.5% to 8%. In this sample, this clonotype turned up once. Hyperthyroidism counted as stable given no ophthalmopathy within 18 months of follow-up. Hyperthyroidism was new, under 2 months, in patients aged 18 to 65.

The source of this sequence is a young woman with stable Graves' hyperthyroidism. The chain joins TRBV11-2 to TRBJ2-2, with TRBD2 matching over 8 bases. The specimen was peripheral blood. CDR3 in DNA: TGTGCCAGCAGCTTGTACGCGGGGGGAACCGGGGAGCTGTTTTTT. It encodes CASSLYAGGTGELFF.